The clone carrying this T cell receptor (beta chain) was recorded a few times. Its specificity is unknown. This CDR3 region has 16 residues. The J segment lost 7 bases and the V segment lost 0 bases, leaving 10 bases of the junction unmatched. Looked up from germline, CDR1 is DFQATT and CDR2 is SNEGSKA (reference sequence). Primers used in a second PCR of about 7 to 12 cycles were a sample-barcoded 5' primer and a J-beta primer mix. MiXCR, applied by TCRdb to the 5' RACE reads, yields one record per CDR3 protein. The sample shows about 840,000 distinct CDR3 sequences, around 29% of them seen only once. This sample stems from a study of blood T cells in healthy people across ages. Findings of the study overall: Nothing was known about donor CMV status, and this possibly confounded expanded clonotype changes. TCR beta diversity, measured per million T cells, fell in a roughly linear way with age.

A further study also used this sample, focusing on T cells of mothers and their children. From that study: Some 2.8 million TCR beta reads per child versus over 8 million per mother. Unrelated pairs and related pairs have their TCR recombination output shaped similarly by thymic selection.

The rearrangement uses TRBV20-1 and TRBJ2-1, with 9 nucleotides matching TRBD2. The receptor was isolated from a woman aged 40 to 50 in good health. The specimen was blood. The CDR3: CSARDGRRGGWNEQFF. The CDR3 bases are TGCAGTGCTAGAGATGGCAGGCGGGGGGGCTGGAATGAGCAGTTCTTC.